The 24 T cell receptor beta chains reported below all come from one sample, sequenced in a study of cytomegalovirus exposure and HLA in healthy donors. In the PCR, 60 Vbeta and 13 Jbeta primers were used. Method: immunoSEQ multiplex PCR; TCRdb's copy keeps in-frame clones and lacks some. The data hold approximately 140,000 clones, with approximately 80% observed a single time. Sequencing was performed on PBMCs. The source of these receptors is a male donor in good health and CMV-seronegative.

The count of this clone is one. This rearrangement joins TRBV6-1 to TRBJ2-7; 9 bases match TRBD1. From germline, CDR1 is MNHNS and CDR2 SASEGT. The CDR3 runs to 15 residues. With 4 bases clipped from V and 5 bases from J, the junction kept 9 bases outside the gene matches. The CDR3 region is CASSGGDREVDEQYF. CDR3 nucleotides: TGTGCCAGCAGTGGAGGGGACAGGGAAGTTGACGAGCAGTACTTC.

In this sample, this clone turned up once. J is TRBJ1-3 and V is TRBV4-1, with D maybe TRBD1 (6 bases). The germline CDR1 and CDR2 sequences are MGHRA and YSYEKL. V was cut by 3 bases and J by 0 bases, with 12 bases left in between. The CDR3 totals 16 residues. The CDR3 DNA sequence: TGCGCCAGCAGCCACTTGGACAGCAACTCTGGAAACACCATATATTTT. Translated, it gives CASSHLDSNSGNTIYF.

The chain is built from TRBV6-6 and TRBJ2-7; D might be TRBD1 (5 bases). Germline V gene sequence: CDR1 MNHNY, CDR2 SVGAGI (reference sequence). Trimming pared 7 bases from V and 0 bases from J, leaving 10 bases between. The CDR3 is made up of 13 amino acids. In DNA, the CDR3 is TGTGCCAGCACAACAGGAATCTCCTACGAGCAGTACTTC. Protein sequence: CASTTGISYEQYF.

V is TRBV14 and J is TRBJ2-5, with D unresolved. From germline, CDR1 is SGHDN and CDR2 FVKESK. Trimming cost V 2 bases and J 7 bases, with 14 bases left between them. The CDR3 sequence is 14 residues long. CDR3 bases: TGTGCCAGCAGCCAATTCCGGATCCTAGGGACCCAGTACTTC. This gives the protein CASSQFRILGTQYF.

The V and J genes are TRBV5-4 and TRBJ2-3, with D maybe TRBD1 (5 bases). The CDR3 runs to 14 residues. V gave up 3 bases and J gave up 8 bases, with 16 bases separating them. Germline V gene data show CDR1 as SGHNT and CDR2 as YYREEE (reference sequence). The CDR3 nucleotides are TGTGCCAGCAGCTCCTATGACAGAGCGAGTACGCAGTATTTT. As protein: CASSSYDRASTQYF.

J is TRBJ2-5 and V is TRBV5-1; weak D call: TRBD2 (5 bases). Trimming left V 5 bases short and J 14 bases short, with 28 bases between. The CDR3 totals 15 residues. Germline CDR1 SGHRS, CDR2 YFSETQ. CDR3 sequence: CASRPGSGFSYEQYF. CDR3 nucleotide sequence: TGCGCCAGCAGACCGGGGTCAGGATTCTCCTACGAGCAATACTTC.

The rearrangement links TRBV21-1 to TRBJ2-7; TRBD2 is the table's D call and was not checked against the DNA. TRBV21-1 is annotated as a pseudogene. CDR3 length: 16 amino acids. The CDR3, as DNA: TGTGCCAGCAGCAAATGGAGGGGCAGTCAAACCTACGAGCAGTACTTC. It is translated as CASSKWRGSQTYEQYF.

CDR3 in amino acids: CASSGVGGTNEQFF. Written as DNA, the CDR3 is TGTGCCAGCAGTGGGGTCGGGGGGACAAATGAGCAGTTCTTC. The chain links TRBV2 to TRBJ2-1; D is possibly TRBD2 (7 bases). V was clipped by 4 bases and J by 7 bases, with 14 bases between them. The CDR3 totals 14 residues. Per the germline V gene, CDR1 is SNHLY and CDR2 is FYNNEI. The variable domain in full, with the rest retrieved from reference TRBV2 and TRBJ2-1, is EPEVTQTPSHQVTQMGQEVILRCVPISNHLYFYWYRQILGQKVEFLVSFYNNEISEKSEIFDDQFSVERPDGSNFTLKIRSTKLEDSAMYFCASSGVGGTNEQFFGPGTRLTVL.

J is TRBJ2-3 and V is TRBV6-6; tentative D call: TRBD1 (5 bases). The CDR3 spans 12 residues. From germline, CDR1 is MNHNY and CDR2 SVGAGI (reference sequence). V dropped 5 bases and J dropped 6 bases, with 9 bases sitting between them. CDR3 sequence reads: CASSPRVDTQYF. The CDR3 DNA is TGTGCCAGCAGTCCCAGGGTGGATACGCAGTATTTT.

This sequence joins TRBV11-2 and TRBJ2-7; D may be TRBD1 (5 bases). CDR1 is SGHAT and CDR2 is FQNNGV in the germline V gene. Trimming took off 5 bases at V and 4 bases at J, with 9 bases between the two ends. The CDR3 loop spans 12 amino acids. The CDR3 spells CASSGTGYEQYF. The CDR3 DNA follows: TGTGCCAGCAGCGGAACAGGATACGAGCAGTACTTC.

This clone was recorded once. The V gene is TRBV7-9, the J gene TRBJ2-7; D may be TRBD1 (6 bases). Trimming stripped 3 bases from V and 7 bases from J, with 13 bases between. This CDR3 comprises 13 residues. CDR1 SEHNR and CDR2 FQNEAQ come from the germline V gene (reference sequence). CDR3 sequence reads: CASSLTQGWEQYF. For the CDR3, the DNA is TGTGCCAGCAGCTTGACACAGGGCTGGGAGCAGTACTTC.

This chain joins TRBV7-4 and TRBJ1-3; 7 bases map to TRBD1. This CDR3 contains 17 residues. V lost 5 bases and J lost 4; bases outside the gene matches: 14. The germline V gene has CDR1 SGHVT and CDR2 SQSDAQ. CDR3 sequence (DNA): TGTGCCAGCAGCCTACCCCCAGGACAGGATCAGGGAAACACCATATATTTT. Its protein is CASSLPPGQDQGNTIYF. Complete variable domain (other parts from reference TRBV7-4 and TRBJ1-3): GAGVSQSPRYKVAKRGRDVALRCDSISGHVTLYWYRQTLGQGSEVLTYSQSDAQRDKSGRPSGRFSAERPERSVSTLKIQRTEQGDSAVYLCASSLPPGQDQGNTIYFGEGSWLTVV.

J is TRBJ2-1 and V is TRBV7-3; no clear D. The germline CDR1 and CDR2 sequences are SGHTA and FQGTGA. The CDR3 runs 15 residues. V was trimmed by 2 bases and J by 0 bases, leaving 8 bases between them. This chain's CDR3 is CASSLQVGSYNEQFF. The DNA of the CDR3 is TGTGCCAGCAGCTTACAGGTTGGCTCCTACAATGAGCAGTTCTTC.

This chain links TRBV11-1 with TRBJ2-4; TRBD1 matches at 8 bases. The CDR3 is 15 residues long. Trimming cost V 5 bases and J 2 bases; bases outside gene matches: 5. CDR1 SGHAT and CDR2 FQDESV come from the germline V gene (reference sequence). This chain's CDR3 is CASSPRQGTKNIQYF. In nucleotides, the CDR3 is TGTGCCAGCAGCCCCCGACAGGGGACCAAAAACATTCAGTACTTC.

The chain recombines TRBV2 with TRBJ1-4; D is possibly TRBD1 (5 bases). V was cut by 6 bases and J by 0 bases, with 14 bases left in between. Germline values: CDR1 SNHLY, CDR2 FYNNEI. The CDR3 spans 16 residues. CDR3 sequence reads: CASRVDRGATNEKLFF. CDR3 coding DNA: TGTGCCAGCAGGGTTGACAGAGGTGCAACTAATGAAAAACTGTTTTTT.

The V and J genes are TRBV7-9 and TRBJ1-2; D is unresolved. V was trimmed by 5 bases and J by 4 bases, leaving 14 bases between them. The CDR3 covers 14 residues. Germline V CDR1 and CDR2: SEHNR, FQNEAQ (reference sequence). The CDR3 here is CASSVPDASYGYTF. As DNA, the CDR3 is TGTGCCAGCAGCGTCCCTGACGCTAGCTATGGCTACACCTTC.

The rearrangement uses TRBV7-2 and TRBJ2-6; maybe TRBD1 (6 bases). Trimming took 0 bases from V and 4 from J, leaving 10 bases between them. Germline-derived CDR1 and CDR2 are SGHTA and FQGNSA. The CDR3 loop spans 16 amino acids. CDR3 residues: CASSLAAGVGANVLTF. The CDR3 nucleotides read TGTGCCAGCAGCTTAGCGGCAGGGGTGGGGGCCAACGTCCTGACTTTC.

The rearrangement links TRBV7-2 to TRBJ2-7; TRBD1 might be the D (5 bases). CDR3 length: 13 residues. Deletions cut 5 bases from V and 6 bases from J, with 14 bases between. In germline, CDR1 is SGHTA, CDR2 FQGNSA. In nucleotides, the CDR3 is TGTGCCAGCAGCCAGGGTGGGGTTGGCGAGCAGTACTTC. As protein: CASSQGGVGEQYF. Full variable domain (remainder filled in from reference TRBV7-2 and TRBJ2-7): GAGVSQSPSNKVTEKGKDVELRCDPISGHTALYWYRQSLGQGLEFLIYFQGNSAPDKSGLPSDRFSAERTGGSVSTLTIQRTQQEDSAVYLCASSQGGVGEQYFGPGTRLTVT.

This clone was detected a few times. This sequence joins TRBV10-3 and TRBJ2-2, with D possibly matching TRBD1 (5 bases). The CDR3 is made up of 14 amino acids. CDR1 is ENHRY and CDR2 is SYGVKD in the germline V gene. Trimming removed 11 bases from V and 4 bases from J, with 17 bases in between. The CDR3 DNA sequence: TGTGCCGCCGGCCAGGGTTGGGGCACCGGGGAGCTGTTTTTT. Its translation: CAAGQGWGTGELFF.

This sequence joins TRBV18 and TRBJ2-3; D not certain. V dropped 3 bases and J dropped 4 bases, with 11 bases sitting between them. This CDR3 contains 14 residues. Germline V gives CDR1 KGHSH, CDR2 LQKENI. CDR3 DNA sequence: TGTGCCAGCTCACCTTCCGTCTCGGCAGATACGCAGTATTTT. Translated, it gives CASSPSVSADTQYF.

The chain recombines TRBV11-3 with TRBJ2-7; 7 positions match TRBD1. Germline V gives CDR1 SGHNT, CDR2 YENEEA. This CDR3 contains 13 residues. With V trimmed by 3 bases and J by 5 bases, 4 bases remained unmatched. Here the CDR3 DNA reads TGTGCCAGCAGCTTCGGGGACAGTAACGAGCAGTACTTC. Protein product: CASSFGDSNEQYF.

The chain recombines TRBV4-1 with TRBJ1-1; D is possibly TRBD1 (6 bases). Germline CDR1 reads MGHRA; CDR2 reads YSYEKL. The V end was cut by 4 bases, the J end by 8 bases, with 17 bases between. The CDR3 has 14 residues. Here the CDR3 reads CASSPTDRLGEAFF. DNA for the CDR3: TGCGCCAGCAGCCCTACTGACAGGCTTGGGGAAGCTTTCTTT.

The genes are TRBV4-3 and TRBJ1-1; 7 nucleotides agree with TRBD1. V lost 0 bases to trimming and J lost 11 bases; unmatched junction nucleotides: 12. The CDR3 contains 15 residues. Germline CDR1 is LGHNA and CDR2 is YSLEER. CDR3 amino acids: CASSQDRDRDGFAFF. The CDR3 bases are TGCGCCAGCAGCCAAGATCGCGACAGGGATGGGTTTGCTTTCTTT.

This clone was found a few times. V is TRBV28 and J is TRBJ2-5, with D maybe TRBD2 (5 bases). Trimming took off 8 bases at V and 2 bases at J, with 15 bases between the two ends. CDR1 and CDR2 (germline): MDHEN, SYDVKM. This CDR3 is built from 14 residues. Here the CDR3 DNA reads TGTGCCAGCCGGGATTATCCTCCGCAAGAGACCCAGTACTTC. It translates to CASRDYPPQETQYF.